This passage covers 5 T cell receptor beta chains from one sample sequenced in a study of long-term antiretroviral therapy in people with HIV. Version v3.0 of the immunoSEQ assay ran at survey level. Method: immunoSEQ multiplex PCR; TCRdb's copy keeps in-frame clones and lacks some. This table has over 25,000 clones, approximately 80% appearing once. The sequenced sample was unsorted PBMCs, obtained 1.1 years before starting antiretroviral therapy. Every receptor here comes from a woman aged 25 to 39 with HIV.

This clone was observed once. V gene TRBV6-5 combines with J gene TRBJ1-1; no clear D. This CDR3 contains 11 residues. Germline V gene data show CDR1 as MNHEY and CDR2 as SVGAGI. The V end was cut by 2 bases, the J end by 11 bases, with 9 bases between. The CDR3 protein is CASSYDLEAFF. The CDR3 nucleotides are TGTGCCAGCAGTTACGACCTTGAGGCTTTCTTT.

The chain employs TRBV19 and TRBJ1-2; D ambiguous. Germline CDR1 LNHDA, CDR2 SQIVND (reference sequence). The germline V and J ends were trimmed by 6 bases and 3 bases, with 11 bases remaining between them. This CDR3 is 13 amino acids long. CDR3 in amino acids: CASSRRVDYGYTF. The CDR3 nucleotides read TGTGCCAGTAGCCGTCGAGTTGACTATGGCTACACCTTC.

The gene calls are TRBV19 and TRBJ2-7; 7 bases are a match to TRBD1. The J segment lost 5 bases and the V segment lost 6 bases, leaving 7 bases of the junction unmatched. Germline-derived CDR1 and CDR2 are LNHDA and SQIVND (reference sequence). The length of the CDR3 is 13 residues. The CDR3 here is CASRKGARDEQYF. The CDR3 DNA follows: TGTGCCAGTAGGAAGGGGGCACGGGACGAGCAGTACTTC.

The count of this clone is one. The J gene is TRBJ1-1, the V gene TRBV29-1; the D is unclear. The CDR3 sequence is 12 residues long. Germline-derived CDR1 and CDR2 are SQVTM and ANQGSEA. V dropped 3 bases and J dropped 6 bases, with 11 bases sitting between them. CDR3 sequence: CSVDPGGAEAFF. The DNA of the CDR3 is TGCAGCGTTGACCCGGGAGGTGCTGAAGCTTTCTTT.

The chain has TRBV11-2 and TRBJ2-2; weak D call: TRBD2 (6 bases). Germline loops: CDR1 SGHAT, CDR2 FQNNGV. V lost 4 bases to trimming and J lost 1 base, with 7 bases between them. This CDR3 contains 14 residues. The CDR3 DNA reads TGTGCCAGCAGCTGGACTATGAACACCGGGGAGCTGTTTTTT. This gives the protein CASSWTMNTGELFF.